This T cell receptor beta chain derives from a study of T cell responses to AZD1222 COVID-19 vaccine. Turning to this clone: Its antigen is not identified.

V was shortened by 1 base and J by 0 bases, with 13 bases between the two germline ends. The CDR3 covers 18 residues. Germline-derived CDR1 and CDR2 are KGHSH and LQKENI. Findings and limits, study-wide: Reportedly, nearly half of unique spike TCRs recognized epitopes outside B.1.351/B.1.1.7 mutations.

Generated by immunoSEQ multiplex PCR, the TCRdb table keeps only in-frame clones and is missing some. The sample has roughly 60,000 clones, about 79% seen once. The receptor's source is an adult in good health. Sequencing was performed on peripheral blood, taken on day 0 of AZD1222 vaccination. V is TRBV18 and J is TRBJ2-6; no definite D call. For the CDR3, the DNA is TGTGCCAGCTCACCACTCGTAGGCCAAAACTCTGGGGCCAACGTCCTGACTTTC. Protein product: CASSPLVGQNSGANVLTF.